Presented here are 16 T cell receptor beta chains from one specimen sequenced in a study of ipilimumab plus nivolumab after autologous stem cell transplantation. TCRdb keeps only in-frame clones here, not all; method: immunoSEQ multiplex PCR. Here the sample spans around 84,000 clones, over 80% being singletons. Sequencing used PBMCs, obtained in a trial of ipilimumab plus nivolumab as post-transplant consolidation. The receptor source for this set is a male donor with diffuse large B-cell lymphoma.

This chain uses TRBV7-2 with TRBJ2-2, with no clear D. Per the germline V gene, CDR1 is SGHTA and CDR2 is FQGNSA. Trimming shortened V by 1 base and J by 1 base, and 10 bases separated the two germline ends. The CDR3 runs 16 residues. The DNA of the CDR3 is TGTGCCAGCAGCTTAGACGGAATTAGGAACACCGGGGAGCTGTTTTTT. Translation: CASSLDGIRNTGELFF.

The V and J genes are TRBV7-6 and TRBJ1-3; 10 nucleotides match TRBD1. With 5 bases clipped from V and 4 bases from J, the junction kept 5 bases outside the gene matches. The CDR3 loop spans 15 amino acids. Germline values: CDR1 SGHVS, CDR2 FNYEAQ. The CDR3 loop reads CASSRDRGPGNTIYF. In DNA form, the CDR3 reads TGTGCCAGCAGCCGCGACAGGGGGCCAGGAAACACCATATATTTT.

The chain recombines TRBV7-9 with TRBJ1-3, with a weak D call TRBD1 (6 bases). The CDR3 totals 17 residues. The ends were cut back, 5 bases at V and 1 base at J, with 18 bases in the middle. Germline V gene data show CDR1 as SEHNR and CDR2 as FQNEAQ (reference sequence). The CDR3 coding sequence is TGTGCCAGCAGCCATGGGGGCAGGGGAAGGTCTGGAAACACCATATATTTT. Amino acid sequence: CASSHGGRGRSGNTIYF.

CDR3 sequence (DNA): TGTGCCAGCAGCTTAGCGGGAGTCAGGGGGACTTACAATGAGCAGTTCTTC. This translates into CASSLAGVRGTYNEQFF. This chain connects TRBV7-8 to TRBJ2-1; weak D call: TRBD1 (7 bases). The CDR3 sequence is 17 residues long. Per germline, CDR1 SGHVS and CDR2 FQNEAQ. The ends were cut back, 0 bases at V and 4 bases at J, with 16 bases in the middle.

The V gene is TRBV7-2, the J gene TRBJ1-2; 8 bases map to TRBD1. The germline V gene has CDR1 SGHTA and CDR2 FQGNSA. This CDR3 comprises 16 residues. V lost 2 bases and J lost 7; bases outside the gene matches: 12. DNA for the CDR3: TGTGCCAGCAGCTTAATACCGGGACAGGTGGTGGGTGGCTACACCTTC. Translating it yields CASSLIPGQVVGGYTF.

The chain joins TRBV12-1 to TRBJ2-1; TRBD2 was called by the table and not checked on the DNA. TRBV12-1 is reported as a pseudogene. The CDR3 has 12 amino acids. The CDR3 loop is CASPSGVNEQFF. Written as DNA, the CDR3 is TGTGCCAGCCCCAGCGGGGTCAATGAGCAGTTCTTC.

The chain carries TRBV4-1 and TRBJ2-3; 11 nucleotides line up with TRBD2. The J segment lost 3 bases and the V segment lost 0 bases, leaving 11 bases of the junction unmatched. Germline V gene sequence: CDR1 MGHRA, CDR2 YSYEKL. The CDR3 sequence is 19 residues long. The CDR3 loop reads CASSQDGWRASGGTDTQYF. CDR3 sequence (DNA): TGCGCCAGCAGCCAAGACGGGTGGAGGGCTAGCGGGGGGACAGATACGCAGTATTTT.

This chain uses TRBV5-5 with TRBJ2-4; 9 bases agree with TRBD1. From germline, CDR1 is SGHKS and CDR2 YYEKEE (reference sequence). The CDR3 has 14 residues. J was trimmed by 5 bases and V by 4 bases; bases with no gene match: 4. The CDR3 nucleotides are TGTGCCAGCAGCAGGGGACAGGGTGAAAACATTCAGTACTTC. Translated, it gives CASSRGQGENIQYF.

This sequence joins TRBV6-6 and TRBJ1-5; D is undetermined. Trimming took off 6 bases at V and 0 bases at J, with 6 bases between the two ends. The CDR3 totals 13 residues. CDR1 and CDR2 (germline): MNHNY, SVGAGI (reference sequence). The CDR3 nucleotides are TGTGCCAGCAGATACAGTAGCAATCAGCCCCAGCATTTT. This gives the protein CASRYSSNQPQHF.

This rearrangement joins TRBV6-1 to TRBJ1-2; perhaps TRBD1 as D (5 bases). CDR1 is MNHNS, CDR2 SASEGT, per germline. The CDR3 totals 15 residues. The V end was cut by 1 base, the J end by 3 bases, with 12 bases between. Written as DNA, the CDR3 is TGTGCCAGCAGTGAAGGAGGAGGGACCTACTATGGCTACACCTTC. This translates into CASSEGGGTYYGYTF.

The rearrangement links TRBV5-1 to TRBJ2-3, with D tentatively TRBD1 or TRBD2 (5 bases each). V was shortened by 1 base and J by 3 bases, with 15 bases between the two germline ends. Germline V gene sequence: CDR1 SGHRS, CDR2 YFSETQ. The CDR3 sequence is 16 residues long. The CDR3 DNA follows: TGCGCCAGCAGCTTGCTCGGGGCGCATATGACAGATACGCAGTATTTT. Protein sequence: CASSLLGAHMTDTQYF.

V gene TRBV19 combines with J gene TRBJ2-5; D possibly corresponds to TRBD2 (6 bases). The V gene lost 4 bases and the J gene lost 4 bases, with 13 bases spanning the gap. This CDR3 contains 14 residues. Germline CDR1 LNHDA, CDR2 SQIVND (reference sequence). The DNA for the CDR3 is TGTGCCAGTAGTAAACTAGCCCCCTCAGAGACCCAGTACTTC. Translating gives CASSKLAPSETQYF. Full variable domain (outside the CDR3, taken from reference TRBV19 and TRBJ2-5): DGGITQSPKYLFRKEGQNVTLSCEQNLNHDAMYWYRQDPGQGLRLIYYSQIVNDFQKGDIAEGYSVSREKKESFPLTVTSAQKNPTAFYLCASSKLAPSETQYFGPGTRLLVL.

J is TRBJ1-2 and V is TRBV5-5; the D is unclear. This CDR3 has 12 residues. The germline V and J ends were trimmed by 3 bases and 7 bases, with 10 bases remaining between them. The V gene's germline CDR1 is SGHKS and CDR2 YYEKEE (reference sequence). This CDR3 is CASSSELVGYTF. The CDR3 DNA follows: TGTGCCAGCAGCTCGGAGTTGGTTGGCTACACCTTC.

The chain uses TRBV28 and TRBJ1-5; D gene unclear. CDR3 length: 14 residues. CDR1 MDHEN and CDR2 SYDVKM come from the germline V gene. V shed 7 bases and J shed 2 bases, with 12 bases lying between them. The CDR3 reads CASTNMRGNQPQHF. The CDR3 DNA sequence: TGTGCCAGCACTAACATGCGGGGCAATCAGCCCCAGCATTTT.

For the CDR3, the DNA is TGTGCCAGCAGCTTAGCAGGGGGCGAGGAGACCCAGTACTTC. Its translation is CASSLAGGEETQYF. The chain is built from TRBV13 and TRBJ2-5; 8 bases match TRBD1. From germline, CDR1 is PRHDT and CDR2 FYEKMQ (reference sequence). V shed 1 base and J 5 bases; nucleotides not matched to a gene: 3. The CDR3 spans 14 residues.

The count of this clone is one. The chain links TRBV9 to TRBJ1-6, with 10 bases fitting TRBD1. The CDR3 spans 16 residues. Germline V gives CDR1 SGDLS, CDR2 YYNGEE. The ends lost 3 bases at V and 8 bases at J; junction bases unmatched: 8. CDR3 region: CASSGPDRGFDSPLHF. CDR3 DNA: TGTGCCAGCAGCGGCCCGGACAGGGGGTTTGATTCACCCCTCCACTTT.